The rows below give T cell receptor beta chains drawn from one sample of a study of identical twins. TCRdb independently ran MiXCR on the 5' RACE reads; one entry per CDR3 protein. Of some 900,000 distinct CDR3 sequences in the sample, 9% to 15% were seen once. The same specimen was also included in a second study, on yellow fever vaccine responses in identical twins.

The specimen was PBMCs. The receptors shown here come from a woman aged 18-30 years in good health. Each CDR3 is given with its conserved first and last residue. Each record gives: D gene, clone size, V gene, J gene, CDR3 DNA, CDR3 protein. D genes are given only for firm matches. Expanded clones are given a class, and other clones once, few, many or no size at all.

D: .; size: .; V: TRBV4-1; J: TRBJ2-4; DNA: TGCGCCAGCAGCCCGTCGCCGGGACCACGTCCAGCCAAAAACATTCAGTACTTC; CDR3: CASSPSPGPRPAKNIQYF
D: .; size: few; V: TRBV7-9; J: TRBJ2-7; DNA: TGTGCCAGCAGCCACGCAGGACAGATCAAAACGAATTACGAGCAGTACTTC; CDR3: CASSHAGQIKTNYEQYF
D: TRBD1; size: few; V: TRBV27; J: TRBJ1-1; DNA: TGTGCCAGCAGTTTAACTCCTCAGGGGGCCGCTTTCTTT; CDR3: CASSLTPQGAAFF
D: .; size: .; V: TRBV12-3/TRBV12-4; J: TRBJ1-4; DNA: TGTGCCAGCAGTTTACAGGGACTATCTAATGAAAAACTGTTTTTT; CDR3: CASSLQGLSNEKLFF
D: TRBD2; size: .; V: TRBV20-1; J: TRBJ2-3; DNA: TGCAGTGCTAGAGATCAGCGGGAGGGGACAGATACGCAGTATTTT; CDR3: CSARDQREGTDTQYF
D: .; size: .; V: TRBV9; J: TRBJ2-5; DNA: TGTGCCAGCAGCCCAGCTGGTCCGGCAGCGGCTCAAGAGACCCAGTACTTC; CDR3: CASSPAGPAAAQETQYF
D: .; size: .; V: TRBV28; J: TRBJ1-2; DNA: TGTGCCAGCAGACCGACGGCCAGCAACTATGGCTACACCTTC; CDR3: CASRPTASNYGYTF
D: .; size: many; V: TRBV6-1; J: TRBJ1-1; DNA: TGTGCCAGCAGTCCCACGCTGAACACTGAAGCTTTCTTT; CDR3: CASSPTLNTEAFF
D: TRBD1; size: .; V: TRBV7-9; J: TRBJ2-7; DNA: TGTGCCAGCAGCATGGGACAGGGGGCCTACGAGCAGTACTTC; CDR3: CASSMGQGAYEQYF
D: TRBD1; size: few; V: TRBV19; J: TRBJ2-1; DNA: TGTGCCAGTAGTATTAGGAAGGGGACAGGGCTTTACAATGAGCAGTTCTTC; CDR3: CASSIRKGTGLYNEQFF
D: TRBD1; size: few; V: TRBV25-1; J: TRBJ2-5; DNA: TGTGCCAGCAGTGAATCAGGGGGCCAAGAGACCCAGTACTTC; CDR3: CASSESGGQETQYF
D: .; size: .; V: TRBV12-3/TRBV12-4; J: TRBJ1-3; DNA: TGTGCCAGCAAAAGGGGGTTTGCTGGAAACACCATATATTTT; CDR3: CASKRGFAGNTIYF
D: TRBD2; size: .; V: TRBV24-1; J: TRBJ2-3; DNA: TGTGCCACCAGTTTTAGGCTAGCGGGAGTGGATACGCAGTATTTT; CDR3: CATSFRLAGVDTQYF
D: TRBD1; size: .; V: TRBV11-3; J: TRBJ2-3; DNA: TGTGCCAGCAGCCTAGGACAGGGATGGGCAGATACGCAGTATTTT; CDR3: CASSLGQGWADTQYF
D: TRBD1; size: few; V: TRBV2; J: TRBJ2-2; DNA: TGTGCCAGCAGCGGGACAGGGGGTATCACCGGGGAGCTGTTTTTT; CDR3: CASSGTGGITGELFF